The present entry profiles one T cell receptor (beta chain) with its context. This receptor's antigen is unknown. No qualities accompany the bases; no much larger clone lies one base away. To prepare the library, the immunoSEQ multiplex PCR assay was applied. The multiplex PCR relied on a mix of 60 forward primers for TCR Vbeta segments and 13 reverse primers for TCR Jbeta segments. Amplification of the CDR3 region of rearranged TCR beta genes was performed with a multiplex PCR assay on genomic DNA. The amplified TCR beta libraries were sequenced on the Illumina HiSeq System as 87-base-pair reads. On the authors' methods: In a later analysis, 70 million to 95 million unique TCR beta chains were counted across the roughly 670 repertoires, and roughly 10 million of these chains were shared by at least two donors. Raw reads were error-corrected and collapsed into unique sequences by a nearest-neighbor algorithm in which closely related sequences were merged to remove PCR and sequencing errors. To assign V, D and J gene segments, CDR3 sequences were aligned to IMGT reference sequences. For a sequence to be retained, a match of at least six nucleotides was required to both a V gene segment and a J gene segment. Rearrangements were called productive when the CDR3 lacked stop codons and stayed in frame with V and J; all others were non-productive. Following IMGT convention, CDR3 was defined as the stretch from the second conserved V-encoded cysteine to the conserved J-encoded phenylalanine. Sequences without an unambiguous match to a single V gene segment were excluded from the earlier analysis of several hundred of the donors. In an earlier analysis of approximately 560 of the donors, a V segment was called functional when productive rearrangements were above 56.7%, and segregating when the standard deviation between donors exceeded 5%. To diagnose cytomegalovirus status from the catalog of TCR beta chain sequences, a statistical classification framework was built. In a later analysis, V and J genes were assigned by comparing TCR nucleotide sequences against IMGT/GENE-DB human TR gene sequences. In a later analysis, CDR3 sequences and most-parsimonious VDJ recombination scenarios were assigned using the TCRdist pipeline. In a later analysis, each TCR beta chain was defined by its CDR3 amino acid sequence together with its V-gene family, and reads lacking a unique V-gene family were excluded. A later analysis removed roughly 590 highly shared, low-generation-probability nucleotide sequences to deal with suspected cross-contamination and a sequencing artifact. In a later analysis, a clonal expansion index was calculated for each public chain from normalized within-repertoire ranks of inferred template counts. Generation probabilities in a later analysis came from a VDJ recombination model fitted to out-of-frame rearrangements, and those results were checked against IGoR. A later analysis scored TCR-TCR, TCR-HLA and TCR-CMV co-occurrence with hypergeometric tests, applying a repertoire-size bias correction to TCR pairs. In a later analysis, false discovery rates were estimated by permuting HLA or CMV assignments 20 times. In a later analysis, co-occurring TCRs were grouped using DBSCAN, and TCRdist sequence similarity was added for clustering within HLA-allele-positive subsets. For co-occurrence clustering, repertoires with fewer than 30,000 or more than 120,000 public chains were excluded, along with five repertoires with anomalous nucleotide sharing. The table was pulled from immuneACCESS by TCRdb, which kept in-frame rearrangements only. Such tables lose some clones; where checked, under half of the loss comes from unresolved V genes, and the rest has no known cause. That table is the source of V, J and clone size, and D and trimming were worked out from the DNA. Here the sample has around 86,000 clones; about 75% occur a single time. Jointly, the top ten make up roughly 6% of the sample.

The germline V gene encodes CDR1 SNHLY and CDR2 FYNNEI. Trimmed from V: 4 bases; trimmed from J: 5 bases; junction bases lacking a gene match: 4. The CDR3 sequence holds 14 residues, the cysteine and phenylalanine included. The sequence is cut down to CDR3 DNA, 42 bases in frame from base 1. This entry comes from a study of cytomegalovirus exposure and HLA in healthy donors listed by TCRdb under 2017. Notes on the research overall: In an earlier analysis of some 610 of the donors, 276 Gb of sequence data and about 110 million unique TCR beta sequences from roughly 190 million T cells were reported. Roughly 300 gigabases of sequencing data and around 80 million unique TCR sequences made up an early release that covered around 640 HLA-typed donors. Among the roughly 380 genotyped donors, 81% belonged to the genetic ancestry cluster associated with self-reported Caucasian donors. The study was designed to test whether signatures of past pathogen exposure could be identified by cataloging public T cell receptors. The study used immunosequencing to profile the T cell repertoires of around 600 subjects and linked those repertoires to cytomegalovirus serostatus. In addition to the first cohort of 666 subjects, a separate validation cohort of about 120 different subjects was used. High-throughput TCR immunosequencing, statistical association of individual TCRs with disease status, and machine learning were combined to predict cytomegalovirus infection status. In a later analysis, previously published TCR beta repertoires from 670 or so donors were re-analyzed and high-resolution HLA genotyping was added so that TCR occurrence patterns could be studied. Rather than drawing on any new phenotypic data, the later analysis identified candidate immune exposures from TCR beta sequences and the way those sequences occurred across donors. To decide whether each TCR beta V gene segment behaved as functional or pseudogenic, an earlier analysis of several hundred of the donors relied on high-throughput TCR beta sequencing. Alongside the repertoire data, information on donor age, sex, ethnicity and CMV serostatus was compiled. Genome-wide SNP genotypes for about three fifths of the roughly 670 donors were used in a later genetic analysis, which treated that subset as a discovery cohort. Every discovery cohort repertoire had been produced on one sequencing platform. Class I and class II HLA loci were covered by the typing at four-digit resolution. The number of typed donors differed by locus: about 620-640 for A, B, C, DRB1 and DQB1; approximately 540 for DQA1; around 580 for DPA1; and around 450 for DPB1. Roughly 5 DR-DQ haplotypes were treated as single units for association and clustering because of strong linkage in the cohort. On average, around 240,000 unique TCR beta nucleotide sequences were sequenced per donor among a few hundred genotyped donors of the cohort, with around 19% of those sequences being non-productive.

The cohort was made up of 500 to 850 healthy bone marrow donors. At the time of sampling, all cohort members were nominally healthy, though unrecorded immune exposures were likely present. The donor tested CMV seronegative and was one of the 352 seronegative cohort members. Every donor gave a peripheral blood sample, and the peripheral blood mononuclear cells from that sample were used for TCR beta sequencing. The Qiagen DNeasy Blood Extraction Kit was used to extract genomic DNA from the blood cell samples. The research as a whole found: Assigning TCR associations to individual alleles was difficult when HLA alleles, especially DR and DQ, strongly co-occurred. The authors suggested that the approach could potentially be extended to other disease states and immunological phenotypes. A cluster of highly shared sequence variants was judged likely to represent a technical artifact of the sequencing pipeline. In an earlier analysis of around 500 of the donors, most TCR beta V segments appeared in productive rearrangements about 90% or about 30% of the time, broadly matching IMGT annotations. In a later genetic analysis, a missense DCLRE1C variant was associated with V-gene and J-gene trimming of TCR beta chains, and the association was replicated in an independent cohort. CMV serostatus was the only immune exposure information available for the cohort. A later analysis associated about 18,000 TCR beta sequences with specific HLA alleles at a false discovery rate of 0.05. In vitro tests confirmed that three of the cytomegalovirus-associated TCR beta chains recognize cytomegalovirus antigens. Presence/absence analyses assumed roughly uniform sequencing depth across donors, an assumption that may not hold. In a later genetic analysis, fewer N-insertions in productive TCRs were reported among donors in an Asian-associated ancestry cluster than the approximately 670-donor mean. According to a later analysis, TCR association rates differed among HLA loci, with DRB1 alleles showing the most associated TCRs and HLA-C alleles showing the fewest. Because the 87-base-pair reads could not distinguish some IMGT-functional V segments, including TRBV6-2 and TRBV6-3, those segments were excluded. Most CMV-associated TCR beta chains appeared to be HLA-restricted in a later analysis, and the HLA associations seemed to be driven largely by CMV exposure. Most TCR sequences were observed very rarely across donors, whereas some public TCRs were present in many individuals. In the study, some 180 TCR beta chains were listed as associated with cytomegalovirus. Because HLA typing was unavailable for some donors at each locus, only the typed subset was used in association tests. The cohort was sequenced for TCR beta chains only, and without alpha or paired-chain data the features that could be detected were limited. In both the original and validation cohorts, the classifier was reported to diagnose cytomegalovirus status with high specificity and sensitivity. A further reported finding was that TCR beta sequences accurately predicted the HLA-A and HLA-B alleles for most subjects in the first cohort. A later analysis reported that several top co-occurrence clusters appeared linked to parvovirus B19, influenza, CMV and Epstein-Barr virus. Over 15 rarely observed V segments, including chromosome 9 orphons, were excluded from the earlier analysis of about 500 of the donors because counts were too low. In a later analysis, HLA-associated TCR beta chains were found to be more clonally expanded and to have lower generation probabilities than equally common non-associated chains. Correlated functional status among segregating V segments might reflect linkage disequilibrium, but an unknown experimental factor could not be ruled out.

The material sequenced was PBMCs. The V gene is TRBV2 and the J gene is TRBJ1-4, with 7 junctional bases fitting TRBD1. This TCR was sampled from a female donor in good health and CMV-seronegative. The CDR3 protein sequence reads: CASSVRTGNEKLFF. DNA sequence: TGTGCCAGCAGTGTTCGGACAGGAAATGAAAAACTGTTTTTT.